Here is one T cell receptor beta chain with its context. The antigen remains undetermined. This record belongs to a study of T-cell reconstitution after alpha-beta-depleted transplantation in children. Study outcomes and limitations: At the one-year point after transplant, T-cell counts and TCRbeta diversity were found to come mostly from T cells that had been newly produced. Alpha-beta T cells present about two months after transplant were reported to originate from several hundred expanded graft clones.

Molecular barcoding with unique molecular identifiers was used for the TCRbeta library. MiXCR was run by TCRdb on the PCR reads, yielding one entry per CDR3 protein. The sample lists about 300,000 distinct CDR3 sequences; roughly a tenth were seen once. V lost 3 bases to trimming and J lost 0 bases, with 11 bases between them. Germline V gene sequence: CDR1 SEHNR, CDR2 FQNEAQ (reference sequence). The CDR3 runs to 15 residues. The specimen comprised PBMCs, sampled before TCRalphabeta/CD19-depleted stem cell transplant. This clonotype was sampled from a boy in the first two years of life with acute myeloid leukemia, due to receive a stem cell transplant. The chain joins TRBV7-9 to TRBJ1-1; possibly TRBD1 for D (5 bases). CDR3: CASSFPGGVNTEAFF. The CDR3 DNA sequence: TGTGCCAGCAGCTTTCCCGGGGGGGTGAACACTGAAGCTTTCTTT.